The clone carrying this T cell receptor beta chain was seen a single time. Its specificity is not known. Germline values: CDR1 MNHNY, CDR2 SVGAGI (reference sequence). This CDR3 contains 13 residues. Deletions cut 3 bases from V and 10 bases from J, with 10 bases between. The PCR employed 60 Vbeta primers together with 13 Jbeta primers. Sequenced by immunoSEQ multiplex PCR; TCRdb stores in-frame clones only, minus some. The sample consists of 200,000 or so clones, about 80% of them appearing once. These data are taken from a study of cytomegalovirus exposure and HLA in healthy donors. Overall study results and limits: With later analysis, a missense DCLRE1C variant became linked to TCR beta V- and J-gene trimming. In a later analysis, common viral pathogens appeared linked to several of the most significant clusters. Presence/absence analyses rested on an assumption that sequencing depth was roughly uniform across donors. A previous analysis found most TCR beta V segments productive roughly 90% or roughly 30% of the time.

The sequenced material came from PBMCs. The clonotype was recovered from a woman aged 18-30 years in good health and CMV-seropositive. The chain carries TRBV6-6 and TRBJ1-6; D gene unclear. In nucleotides, the CDR3 is TGTGCCAGCAGTTATCAAGTAACATCACCCCTCCACTTT. Translation gives CASSYQVTSPLHF.